The next 31 T cell receptor beta chains were all read from a single sample in a study of a mutant IDH1 vaccine in newly diagnosed glioma. TCRdb's table, derived via immunoSEQ multiplex PCR, lists solely in-frame clones and lacks some. The sample includes 45,000 to 60,000 clones, around 80% of them seen just once. No antigen has been assigned to these receptors. Time point meaning: week 5, during vaccination. The study gave 300 ug of mutant IDH1 20-mer peptide per vaccine dose, with topical imiquimod. The input for sequencing was PBMCs, taken from a glioma patient whose treatment included an IDH1 peptide vaccine. All receptors derive from a man in his forties or fifties with glioma.

The chain has TRBV14 and TRBJ1-5; perhaps TRBD1 as D (5 bases). Per germline, CDR1 SGHDN and CDR2 FVKESK. With 3 bases removed from V and 2 bases from J, the gap between germline ends came to 8 bases. The CDR3 loop spans 14 amino acids. In DNA, the CDR3 is TGTGCCAGCAGCCATGGGGGAGGCAATCAGCCCCAGCATTTT. It yields the protein CASSHGGGNQPQHF.

This chain joins TRBV4-2 and TRBJ2-1; possibly TRBD2 for D (6 bases). Trimming stripped 4 bases from V and 0 bases from J, with 13 bases between. Per the germline V gene, CDR1 is LGHNA and CDR2 is YNFKEQ. The CDR3 runs to 16 residues. Written as DNA, the CDR3 is TGTGCCAGCAGCCTCTTGGAGGGGAGCTCCTACAATGAGCAGTTCTTC. This codes for CASSLLEGSSYNEQFF.

V usage is TRBV7-2 and J usage is TRBJ2-5; no firm D call. V shed 2 bases and J shed 4 bases, with 8 bases lying between them. This CDR3 has 13 amino acids. The germline gives CDR1 SGHTA, CDR2 FQGNSA. Here the CDR3 reads CASSLNGIETQYF. CDR3 coding DNA: TGTGCCAGCAGCTTAAACGGAATAGAGACCCAGTACTTC.

This clone was counted only a few times. The gene calls are TRBV19 and TRBJ1-6; 10 bases line up with TRBD1. With V trimmed by 8 bases and J by 8 bases, 3 bases remained unmatched. The CDR3 contains 13 residues. Germline CDR1 and CDR2: LNHDA and SQIVND (reference sequence). This chain's CDR3 is CASGGTGDSPLHF. The CDR3 nucleotides are TGTGCCAGTGGAGGGACAGGGGATTCACCCCTCCACTTT. Combining the CDR3 with reference TRBV19 and TRBJ1-6 gives the whole variable domain DGGITQSPKYLFRKEGQNVTLSCEQNLNHDAMYWYRQDPGQGLRLIYYSQIVNDFQKGDIAEGYSVSREKKESFPLTVTSAQKNPTAFYLCASGGTGDSPLHFGNGTRLTVT.

This chain connects TRBV7-9 to TRBJ2-5; 7 bases fit TRBD2. Losses at the gene ends were 0 bases for V and 5 bases for J; bases not matched to a gene: 6. This CDR3 has 15 amino acids. CDR1 SEHNR and CDR2 FQNEAQ come from the germline V gene (reference sequence). CDR3 residues: CASSLAGSGGETQYF. The CDR3 DNA is TGTGCCAGCAGCTTAGCCGGGTCCGGGGGGGAGACCCAGTACTTC.

The rearrangement joins TRBV7-8 to TRBJ2-3; no definite D call. Germline V lookup: CDR1 SGHVS, CDR2 FQNEAQ. Trimming removed 3 bases from V and 5 bases from J, with 9 bases in between. There are 13 residues in the CDR3. The CDR3 sequence is CASSFGVGDTQYF. The CDR3, as DNA: TGTGCCAGCAGCTTCGGAGTGGGAGATACGCAGTATTTT.

The chain employs TRBV10-2 and TRBJ1-2; TRBD1 matches 11 bases. Germline V gene lookup returns CDR1 WSHSY and CDR2 SAAADI. V dropped 6 bases and J dropped 8; count of bases not matched to a gene: 5. The length of the CDR3 is 13 residues. The CDR3 spells CASRGQGVGGYTF. As DNA, the CDR3 is TGCGCCAGCAGGGGACAGGGGGTTGGAGGCTACACCTTC.

The CDR3 reads CASSYSDRGNTEAFF. As DNA, the CDR3 is TGTGCCAGCAGTTACTCGGACAGGGGTAACACTGAAGCTTTCTTT. The chain links TRBV6-5 to TRBJ1-1; 9 positions match TRBD1. The CDR3 is made up of 15 amino acids. The ends lost 0 bases at V and 2 bases at J; junction bases unmatched: 1. The germline V gene has CDR1 MNHEY and CDR2 SVGAGI.

This sequence joins TRBV7-2 and TRBJ1-2; the D gene is possibly TRBD1 (6 bases). Trimming cost V 2 bases and J 10 bases, with 14 bases left between them. In germline, CDR1 is SGHTA, CDR2 FQGNSA. CDR3 size: 13 residues. CDR3 residues: CASSLSRGVVYTF. The CDR3 DNA sequence: TGTGCCAGCAGCTTATCCAGGGGCGTCGTCTACACCTTC. The full variable domain, rest sourced from reference TRBV7-2 and TRBJ1-2, is GAGVSQSPSNKVTEKGKDVELRCDPISGHTALYWYRQSLGQGLEFLIYFQGNSAPDKSGLPSDRFSAERTGGSVSTLTIQRTQQEDSAVYLCASSLSRGVVYTFGSGTRLTVV.

The rearrangement joins TRBV5-4 to TRBJ2-1; TRBD1 matches at 7 bases. Germline CDR1 reads SGHNT; CDR2 reads YYREEE (reference sequence). This CDR3 region has 14 residues. J lost 6 bases, V lost 2 bases, and 5 bases had no gene match. The CDR3 DNA is TGTGCCAGCAGCTTCACGACAGGGAGCAATGAGCAGTTCTTC. As protein: CASSFTTGSNEQFF.

CDR3 protein: CASSRQGQETQYF. Here the CDR3 DNA reads TGCGCCAGCAGTCGACAGGGGCAAGAGACCCAGTACTTC. This chain links TRBV4-1 with TRBJ2-5; TRBD1 agrees at 8 bases. This CDR3 comprises 13 residues. CDR1 and CDR2 (germline): MGHRA, YSYEKL. V shed 6 bases and J 2 bases; nucleotides not matched to a gene: 2.

This sequence joins TRBV4-1 and TRBJ2-7; maybe TRBD1 (5 bases). V lost 2 bases, J lost 5 bases, and 16 bases lay in between. The CDR3 has 15 amino acids. Germline CDR1 reads MGHRA; CDR2 reads YSYEKL. CDR3 nucleotides: TGCGCCAGCAGCCAATTAGAGACAGCCCGCGACGAGCAGTACTTC. Protein: CASSQLETARDEQYF.

V is TRBV29-1 and J is TRBJ2-2; 8 bases map to TRBD1. V lost 6 bases to trimming and J lost 1 base; unmatched junction nucleotides: 4. The CDR3 is 14 amino acids. Per germline, CDR1 SQVTM and CDR2 ANQGSEA. CDR3 residues: CSVLTGVNTGELFF. CDR3 DNA sequence: TGCAGCGTGCTGACAGGGGTGAACACCGGGGAGCTGTTTTTT.

The V and J genes are TRBV7-3 and TRBJ2-2; 9 nucleotides align to TRBD1. The CDR3 spans 15 residues. CDR1 is SGHTA, CDR2 FQGTGA, per germline. Germline trimming cut 5 bases from V and 3 bases from J; bases unmatched to any gene: 4. The CDR3 protein is CASSQQGADTGELFF. The CDR3 DNA reads as TGTGCCAGCAGCCAACAGGGGGCCGACACCGGGGAGCTGTTTTTT.

V gene TRBV5-5 combines with J gene TRBJ1-2; D is perhaps TRBD1 (5 bases). CDR3 length equals 15 residues. Germline lookup yields CDR1 SGHKS and CDR2 YYEKEE (reference sequence). Trimming shortened V by 0 bases and J by 2 bases, and 11 bases separated the two germline ends. CDR3 sequence reads: CASSLERTPNYGYTF. CDR3 DNA: TGTGCCAGCAGCTTGGAAAGGACACCCAACTATGGCTACACCTTC.

J is TRBJ1-5 and V is TRBV5-1, with D unclear. V shed 4 bases and J shed 0 bases, with 11 bases lying between them. This CDR3 is built from 15 residues. CDR1 is SGHRS and CDR2 is YFSETQ in the germline V gene. CDR3 loop: CASSPLGGSNQPQHF. CDR3 nucleotides: TGCGCCAGCAGCCCTTTGGGAGGTAGCAATCAGCCCCAGCATTTT.

There are a few counts of this clone. The J gene is TRBJ1-2, the V gene TRBV28, with no clear D. The germline V gene encodes CDR1 MDHEN and CDR2 SYDVKM. The V gene lost 5 bases and the J gene lost 4 bases, with 5 bases spanning the gap. This CDR3 contains 11 residues. The CDR3 region is CASSALYGYTF. The CDR3 DNA sequence: TGTGCCAGCAGTGCCCTCTATGGCTACACCTTC.

The chain is built from TRBV9 and TRBJ1-3; D might be TRBD1 (5 bases). Germline values: CDR1 SGDLS, CDR2 YYNGEE. The CDR3 runs 14 residues. The germline V and J ends were trimmed by 0 bases and 1 base, with 5 bases remaining between them. The CDR3 region is CASSVGQSGNTIYF. The CDR3 DNA sequence: TGTGCCAGCAGCGTAGGACAGTCTGGAAACACCATATATTTT.

This sequence joins TRBV5-1 and TRBJ2-5; no definite D call. The V end was cut by 4 bases, the J end by 4 bases, with 8 bases between. Germline-derived CDR1 and CDR2 are SGHRS and YFSETQ. The CDR3 covers 12 residues. As DNA, the CDR3 is TGCGCCAGCAGCCCGTCAGGAGAGACCCAGTACTTC. This encodes CASSPSGETQYF. Supplemented by reference TRBV5-1 and TRBJ2-5, the full variable domain reads KAGVTQTPRYLIKTRGQQVTLSCSPISGHRSVSWYQQTPGQGLQFLFEYFSETQRNKGNFPGRFSGRQFSNSRSEMNVSTLELGDSALYLCASSPSGETQYFGPGTRLLVL.

The chain links TRBV11-1 to TRBJ1-2; tentative D call: TRBD1 (5 bases). CDR1 SGHAT and CDR2 FQDESV come from the germline V gene (reference sequence). The CDR3 contains 17 residues. The ends were cut back, 2 bases at V and 0 bases at J, with 16 bases in the middle. CDR3 protein: CASSLRQGALSNYGYTF. CDR3 nucleotides: TGTGCCAGCAGCTTACGGCAGGGAGCCCTCTCTAACTATGGCTACACCTTC.

The V and J genes are TRBV19 and TRBJ2-1, with D hard to call. The CDR3 totals 12 residues. Trimming stripped 0 bases from V and 9 bases from J, with 6 bases between. Germline V gene sequence: CDR1 LNHDA, CDR2 SQIVND (reference sequence). The CDR3 region has the DNA TGTGCCAGTAGTATAGATCGTGGTGAGCAGTTCTTC. Translated: CASSIDRGEQFF.

The gene calls are TRBV15 and TRBJ1-5; TRBD1 aligns across 12 bases. V was clipped by 4 bases and J by 6 bases; unmatched bases: 4. The V gene's germline CDR1 is LNHNV and CDR2 YYDKDF (reference sequence). The CDR3 is 15 residues long. DNA for the CDR3: TGTGCCACCAGCAAGGGACAGGGGGCGGGTCAGCCCCAGCATTTT. Amino acids: CATSKGQGAGQPQHF.

This chain links TRBV29-1 with TRBJ2-3; D is possibly TRBD1 (6 bases). The CDR3 is 14 residues long. With 0 bases removed from V and 0 bases from J, the gap between germline ends came to 7 bases. Germline lookup yields CDR1 SQVTM and CDR2 ANQGSEA. This CDR3 is CSVEDRGSTDTQYF. The CDR3 bases are TGCAGCGTTGAAGACAGGGGTAGCACAGATACGCAGTATTTT.

This clone was found a few times. The rearrangement uses TRBV5-1 and TRBJ2-3; weak D call: TRBD2 (7 bases). Trimming took off 2 bases at V and 5 bases at J, with 15 bases between the two ends. Germline V CDR1 and CDR2: SGHRS, YFSETQ. CDR3 size: 15 residues. The CDR3 sequence is CASSFRGGALDTQYF. DNA for the CDR3: TGCGCCAGCAGCTTTCGAGGGGGGGCTTTAGATACGCAGTATTTT.

The V and J genes are TRBV9 and TRBJ2-3; tentatively, D is TRBD2 (6 bases). Germline-derived CDR1 and CDR2 are SGDLS and YYNGEE. The V end lost 0 bases, the J end lost 3 bases, and 20 bases lay between the germline ends. CDR3 length equals 18 residues. For the CDR3, the DNA is TGTGCCAGCAGCGTAGAAAATTTTGGGCTAGCGAGAACAGATACGCAGTATTTT. Amino acid sequence: CASSVENFGLARTDTQYF.

The gene calls are TRBV2 and TRBJ1-5; the match to TRBD1 covers 7 bases. The J segment lost 4 bases and the V segment lost 6 bases, leaving 6 bases of the junction unmatched. The CDR3 spans 14 residues. Germline V gives CDR1 SNHLY, CDR2 FYNNEI. The CDR3 DNA reads TGTGCCAGCAGCGAGGGACAGAGGAATCAGCCCCAGCATTTT. It yields the protein CASSEGQRNQPQHF.

As DNA, the CDR3 is TGCAGCGTTGAAGGAGAGGGCAGGTCGGCATATGGCTACACCTTC. Protein product: CSVEGEGRSAYGYTF. The chain links TRBV29-1 to TRBJ1-2, with D unclear. CDR1 is SQVTM, CDR2 ANQGSEA, per germline. The V end lost 1 base, the J end lost 5 bases, and 17 bases lay between the germline ends. This CDR3 spans 15 amino acids.

CDR3 sequence: CASSPLTELMNTEAFF. In nucleotides, the CDR3 is TGTGCCAGCAGCCCACTGACAGAGTTGATGAACACTGAAGCTTTCTTT. The rearrangement links TRBV5-6 to TRBJ1-1, with D possibly being TRBD1 (5 bases). CDR3 length equals 16 residues. The germline CDR1 and CDR2 sequences are SGHDT and YYEEEE. V lost 4 bases and J lost 0, with 16 bases in between.

The V gene is TRBV19, the J gene TRBJ2-5; D ambiguous. The germline V gene encodes CDR1 LNHDA and CDR2 SQIVND (reference sequence). This CDR3 is built from 15 residues. Trimming removed 8 bases from V and 1 base from J, with 17 bases in between. The CDR3: CASGRAGRSQETQYF. In DNA, the CDR3 is TGTGCCAGTGGTCGGGCTGGACGGAGCCAAGAGACCCAGTACTTC.

This clone was counted a few times. The rearrangement uses TRBV6-1 and TRBJ1-1; D uncertain. The V and J ends lost 6 bases and 1 base respectively, with 9 bases between them. Germline V gives CDR1 MNHNS, CDR2 SASEGT. The CDR3 covers 13 residues. The CDR3 DNA reads TGTGCCAGCAGGTGGCCCGCGAACACTGAAGCTTTCTTT. Translating gives CASRWPANTEAFF.

This clone has a single count. The chain has TRBV11-2 and TRBJ2-3, with D unclear. Germline CDR1 SGHAT, CDR2 FQNNGV. The CDR3 extends over 11 amino acids. V shed 7 bases and J shed 7 bases, with 9 bases lying between them. The DNA for the CDR3 is TGTGCCAGCATGTTAGGATATACGCAGTATTTT. Translating gives CASMLGYTQYF.